Detailed here is one T cell receptor (beta chain). The clone's antigen remains unknown. No base quality values were provided; no much bigger clone lies one nucleotide off. This entry comes from a study of cytomegalovirus exposure and HLA in healthy donors (dated by TCRdb to between 2016 and 2019). Regarding the study in general: According to a later analysis, one platform produced both the 100 to 150 validation repertoires and the 666 repertoires of the first cohort. The study aimed to test whether signatures of past pathogen exposure could be identified by cataloging public T cell receptors. A separate validation cohort of roughly 110 different subjects was used in addition to the approximately 610-subject first cohort. High-throughput TCR immunosequencing, statistical association of individual TCRs with disease status, and machine learning were combined to predict cytomegalovirus infection status. The research as a whole found: It was suggested by the authors that the approach could potentially be generalized to other disease states and immunological phenotypes. In a later analysis, TCRs clustered in the first cohort were found to also tend to co-occur in the 120 or so validation repertoires, with approximately 95% of cluster scores above 0. Most TCR sequences were seen in very few donors, while some public TCRs were found in many individuals. All 120 or so repertoires were used to score co-occurrence in the validation cohort in a later analysis, because that analysis had no HLA typing for the cohort. The classifier was reported to diagnose cytomegalovirus status with high specificity and sensitivity in both the original and validation cohorts. Three of the identified cytomegalovirus-associated TCR beta chains were confirmed in vitro to be specific for cytomegalovirus antigens. In the study, 150 to 200 TCR beta chains were listed as associated with cytomegalovirus.

The CDR3, cysteine through phenylalanine, is 17 amino acids long. Only CDR3 DNA is held: 51 bases, read in frame from base 1. Via the germline V gene, CDR1 is SGHAT and CDR2 FQNNGV. Ends trimmed: V by 1 base, J by 0 bases; bases unmatched to a gene: 5. The library was built by means of the immunoSEQ multiplex PCR assay. Turning to the authors' computational methods: A statistical classification framework was built to diagnose cytomegalovirus status from the catalog of TCR beta chain sequences. The immuneACCESS repertoire file appears here via TCRdb, limited to in-frame rearrangements. These files lack a portion of the clones; in checked studies, under half of the deficit traces to unresolved V genes, and the cause of the others is not known. That table supplies the V and J calls and clone size; D and trimming were determined from the DNA. This sample lists roughly 220,000 clones; about 90% were detected once. Roughly 1% of the sample is taken by the ten largest.

The donors were included in the validation cohort of over a hundred subjects, a group kept apart from the 666-subject first cohort. Recombination connected TRBV11-2 to TRBJ2-3; TRBD2 aligns with 9 central bases. This sequence originates from a young woman in good health and CMV-seronegative. The sequenced sample was PBMCs. The sequence in DNA is TGTGCCAGCAGCTTAGCGGTAGCGGGAGAGAGCACAGATACGCAGTATTTT. Its coded protein is CASSLAVAGESTDTQYF. Full variable domain (CDR3 extended with the reference TRBV11-2 and TRBJ2-3 proteins): EAGVAQSPRYKIIEKRQSVAFWCNPISGHATLYWYQQILGQGPKLLIQFQNNGVVDDSQLPKDRFSAERLKGVDSTLKIQPAKLEDSAVYLCASSLAVAGESTDTQYFGPGTRLTVL.